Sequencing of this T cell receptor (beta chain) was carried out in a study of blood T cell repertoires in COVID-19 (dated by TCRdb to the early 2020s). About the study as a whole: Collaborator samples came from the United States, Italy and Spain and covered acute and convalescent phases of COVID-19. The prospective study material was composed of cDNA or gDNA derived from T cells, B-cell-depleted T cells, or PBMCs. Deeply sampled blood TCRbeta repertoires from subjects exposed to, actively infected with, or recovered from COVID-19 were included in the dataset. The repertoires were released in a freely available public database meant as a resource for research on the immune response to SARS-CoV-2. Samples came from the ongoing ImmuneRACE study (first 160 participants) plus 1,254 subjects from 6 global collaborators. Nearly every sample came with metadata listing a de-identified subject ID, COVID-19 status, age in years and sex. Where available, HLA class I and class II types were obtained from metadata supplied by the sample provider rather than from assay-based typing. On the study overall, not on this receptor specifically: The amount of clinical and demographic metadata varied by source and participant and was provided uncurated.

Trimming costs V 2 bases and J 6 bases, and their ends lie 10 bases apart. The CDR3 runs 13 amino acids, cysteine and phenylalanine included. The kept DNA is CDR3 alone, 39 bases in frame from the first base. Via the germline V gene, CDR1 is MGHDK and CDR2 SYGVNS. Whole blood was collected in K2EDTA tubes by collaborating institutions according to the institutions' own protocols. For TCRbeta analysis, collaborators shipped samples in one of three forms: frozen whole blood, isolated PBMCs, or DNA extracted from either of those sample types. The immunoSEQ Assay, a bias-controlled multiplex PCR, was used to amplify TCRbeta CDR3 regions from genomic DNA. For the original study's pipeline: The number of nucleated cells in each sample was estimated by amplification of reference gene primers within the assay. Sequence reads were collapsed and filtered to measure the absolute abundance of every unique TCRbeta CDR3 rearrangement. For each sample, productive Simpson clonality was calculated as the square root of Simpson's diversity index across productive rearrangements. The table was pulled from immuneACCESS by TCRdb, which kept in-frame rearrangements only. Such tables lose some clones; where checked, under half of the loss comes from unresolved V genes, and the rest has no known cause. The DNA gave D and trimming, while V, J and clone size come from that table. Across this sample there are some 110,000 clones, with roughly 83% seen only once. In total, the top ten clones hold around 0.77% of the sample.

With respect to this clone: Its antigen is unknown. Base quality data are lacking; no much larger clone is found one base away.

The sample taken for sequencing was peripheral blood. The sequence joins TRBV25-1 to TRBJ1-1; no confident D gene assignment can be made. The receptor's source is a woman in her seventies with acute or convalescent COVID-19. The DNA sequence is TGTGCCAGCAGTGAAGTGGGAGGTCCTGAAGCTTTCTTT. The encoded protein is CASSEVGGPEAFF.